The T cell receptor beta chain under discussion was sequenced for a study of blood T cells in healthy people across ages. The overall study: Capture by template switching was about one barcoded beta molecule per two T cells.

With 0 bases removed from V and 3 bases from J, the gap between germline ends came to 12 bases. Germline V gene sequence: CDR1 MNHEY, CDR2 SMNVEV (reference sequence). The CDR3 sequence is 16 residues long. Of note for this clonotype: Its antigen is not known.

Donation came from healthy Caucasian individuals in Russia who were aged roughly 6 to 95. With a J-beta primer mix and a sample-barcoded 5' primer, a second PCR ran about 7 to 12 cycles. TCRdb ran MiXCR on the 5' RACE reads and lists one entry per CDR3 protein. The sample consists of about a million distinct CDR3 sequences, 35% to 45% of them appearing once. General study points: Relative to aged donors, long-lived donors carried more naive CD4+ cells and displayed higher diversity. CMV status of donors was unknown, possibly confounding expanded clonotype changes.

The receptor's source is a man aged 18 to 29 in good health. The chain links TRBV27 to TRBJ1-5; D gene ambiguous. What was sequenced was blood. The CDR3, as DNA: TGTGCCAGCAGTTTATCCGCCGGGTCGCTCAATCAGCCCCAGCATTTT. This translates into CASSLSAGSLNQPQHF.